The 28 T cell receptor beta chains below all came from one sample that was sequenced in a study of blood T cell repertoires in COVID-19. Repertoires were generated with immunoSEQ multiplex PCR, while TCRdb's copy carries only in-frame clones and drops some. This table has about 49,000 clones, 65% to 90% appearing once. Sequenced input: peripheral blood. These receptors came from an elderly woman with COVID-19, enrolled during active disease.

This clone was observed a few times. The V gene is TRBV2, the J gene TRBJ2-7; tentative D call: TRBD2 (6 bases). V was shortened by 4 bases and J by 5 bases, with 18 bases between the two germline ends. This CDR3 comprises 15 residues. Germline V gene sequence: CDR1 SNHLY, CDR2 FYNNEI. The CDR3, as DNA: TGTGCCAGCAGTGTCGGGAGCAGACAGCTAAACGAGCAGTACTTC. Amino acid sequence: CASSVGSRQLNEQYF. The full variable domain, its missing parts supplied by reference TRBV2 and TRBJ2-7, is EPEVTQTPSHQVTQMGQEVILRCVPISNHLYFYWYRQILGQKVEFLVSFYNNEISEKSEIFDDQFSVERPDGSNFTLKIRSTKLEDSAMYFCASSVGSRQLNEQYFGPGTRLTVT.

V is TRBV29-1 and J is TRBJ1-1; 7 positions agree with TRBD1. This CDR3 has 13 amino acids. CDR1 is SQVTM, CDR2 ANQGSEA, per germline. Trimming at V came to 4 bases and at J to 2 bases, leaving 4 bases not matched to a gene. In nucleotides, the CDR3 is TGCAGCGTTGGGACAGGAGCTAACACTGAAGCTTTCTTT. Translated, it gives CSVGTGANTEAFF.

This clone was picked up a small number of times. This chain connects TRBV5-5 to TRBJ2-7; TRBD2 matches 13 bases. This CDR3 is built from 15 residues. V shed 5 bases and J 6 bases; nucleotides not matched to a gene: 8. Germline V gene data show CDR1 as SGHKS and CDR2 as YYEKEE (reference sequence). CDR3 nucleotide sequence: TGTGCCAGCAGGGGGAGGACTAGCGGGAGATCCGAGCAGTACTTC. Translation: CASRGRTSGRSEQYF.

There are a few counts of this clone. This chain joins TRBV7-9 and TRBJ1-1, with 8 bases that match TRBD1. This CDR3 contains 15 residues. Per the germline V gene, CDR1 is SEHNR and CDR2 is FQNEAQ (reference sequence). J gave up 4 bases and V 1 base, and 5 bases lay outside the gene matches. The CDR3 is CASSLGRTGTTEAFF. The CDR3 coding sequence is TGTGCCAGCAGCTTAGGAAGGACAGGGACCACTGAAGCTTTCTTT.

The chain combines TRBV7-9 with TRBJ1-4, with a tentative D call TRBD1 (5 bases). Germline V CDR1 and CDR2: SEHNR, FQNEAQ (reference sequence). The V end lost 5 bases, the J end lost 3 bases, and 16 bases lay between the germline ends. There are 16 residues in the CDR3. CDR3 bases: TGTGCCAGCAGCGCGTATTACGGGGGATCTAATGAAAAACTGTTTTTT. This sequence encodes CASSAYYGGSNEKLFF.

The chain combines TRBV11-1 with TRBJ2-5, with D perhaps matching TRBD1 (6 bases). Trimming removed 0 bases from V and 2 bases from J, with 7 bases in between. The CDR3 contains 14 residues. The germline V gene has CDR1 SGHAT and CDR2 FQDESV (reference sequence). This CDR3 reads CASSLAGGQETQYF. CDR3 coding DNA: TGTGCCAGCAGCTTAGCAGGGGGTCAAGAGACCCAGTACTTC.

The J gene is TRBJ2-1, the V gene TRBV19; D is uncertain. This CDR3 spans 11 amino acids. Trimming stripped 7 bases from V and 4 bases from J, with 5 bases between. Per the germline V gene, CDR1 is LNHDA and CDR2 is SQIVND (reference sequence). The CDR3 bases are TGTGCCAGTACCCGTTACAATGAGCAGTTCTTC. Protein product: CASTRYNEQFF.

The chain combines TRBV18 with TRBJ1-5; D remains unclear. Germline V lookup: CDR1 KGHSH, CDR2 LQKENI. There are 13 residues in the CDR3. Between the trimmed V and J ends, which lost 4 bases and 4 bases, there was a span of 8 bases. The CDR3 DNA follows: TGTGCCAGCTCACAGAACAGAAATCAGCCCCAGCATTTT. Amino acids: CASSQNRNQPQHF.

The CDR3 reads CASSPLGMGGRADTEAFF. In nucleotides, the CDR3 is TGTGCCAGCAGTCCCCTTGGAATGGGGGGACGAGCGGACACTGAAGCTTTCTTT. V and J are TRBV28 and TRBJ1-1; weak D call: TRBD1 (5 bases). Looked up from germline, CDR1 is MDHEN and CDR2 is SYDVKM. The CDR3 length is 18 residues. V dropped 5 bases and J dropped 3 bases, with 25 bases sitting between them.

The chain links TRBV6-4 to TRBJ1-5; 7 bases line up with TRBD1. Losses at the gene ends were 8 bases for V and 2 bases for J; bases not matched to a gene: 6. The germline CDR1 and CDR2 sequences are MRHNA and SNTAGT. The CDR3 is made up of 14 amino acids. Here the CDR3 reads CASGEGAGNQPQHF. The CDR3, as DNA: TGTGCCAGCGGCGAGGGGGCCGGCAATCAGCCCCAGCATTTT.

This clone has more than one count but fewer than ten. The CDR3 DNA is TGTGCCAGCAGTTTAGGGGGCCCGCGGGGCTACACCTTC. Translation: CASSLGGPRGYTF. This rearrangement joins TRBV28 to TRBJ1-2, with a tentative D call TRBD1 (6 bases). The germline V gene encodes CDR1 MDHEN and CDR2 SYDVKM. Trimming cost V 2 bases and J 8 bases, with 12 bases left between them. The CDR3 loop spans 13 amino acids.

The V and J genes are TRBV12-5 and TRBJ2-1; the D gene is possibly TRBD2 (5 bases). This CDR3 is 15 amino acids long. V lost 1 base and J lost 0, with 7 bases in between. CDR1 is LGHNT and CDR2 is FRNRAP in the germline V gene. For the CDR3, the DNA is TGTGCTAGTGGTTTGGGGCTAGCCTCCTACAATGAGCAGTTCTTC. Translated: CASGLGLASYNEQFF.

This clone has only a few counts. CDR3 amino acids: CSVPGGNYGYTF. The CDR3 region has the DNA TGCAGCGTACCAGGGGGGAACTATGGCTACACCTTC. J is TRBJ1-2 and V is TRBV29-1, with TRBD1 matching over 7 bases. V lost 6 bases and J lost 2; bases outside the gene matches: 3. This CDR3 is built from 12 residues. Germline lookup yields CDR1 SQVTM and CDR2 ANQGSEA.

The chain uses TRBV28 and TRBJ1-5; TRBD1 is a possible D gene (5 bases). The CDR3 sequence is 15 residues long. The V gene lost 6 bases and the J gene lost 7 bases, with 19 bases spanning the gap. The germline CDR1 and CDR2 sequences are MDHEN and SYDVKM. CDR3 sequence: CASSPAGVKGQPQHF. CDR3 nucleotides: TGTGCCAGCAGCCCCGCCGGCGTGAAGGGGCAGCCCCAGCATTTT.

The chain carries TRBV5-1 and TRBJ2-7; 9 bases line up with TRBD1. Germline CDR1 reads SGHRS; CDR2 reads YFSETQ. With V trimmed by 2 bases and J by 3 bases, 18 bases remained unmatched. This CDR3 is built from 19 residues. As DNA, the CDR3 is TGCGCCAGCAGCTTCGCGGGACAGGGTATACTCGCGCGGGGCTACGAGCAGTACTTC. Its translation is CASSFAGQGILARGYEQYF. Full variable domain (rest looked up from reference TRBV5-1 and TRBJ2-7): KAGVTQTPRYLIKTRGQQVTLSCSPISGHRSVSWYQQTPGQGLQFLFEYFSETQRNKGNFPGRFSGRQFSNSRSEMNVSTLELGDSALYLCASSFAGQGILARGYEQYFGPGTRLTVT.

The V and J genes are TRBV28 and TRBJ1-2; D is unresolved. V was pared by 4 bases and J by 0 bases, with 21 bases between. The CDR3 totals 18 residues. Per germline, CDR1 MDHEN and CDR2 SYDVKM. In DNA form, the CDR3 reads TGTGCCAGCAGTTCCCCCGGGGAGGATCCGCCGGCTAACTATGGCTACACCTTC. Encoded protein: CASSSPGEDPPANYGYTF.

This clone has just a few counts. The V and J genes are TRBV3-1 (or the pseudogene TRBV3-2) and TRBJ1-2; weak D call: TRBD1 (6 bases). Per germline, CDR1 LGHDT and CDR2 YNNKEL (reference sequence). V was trimmed by 4 bases and J by 6 bases, leaving 12 bases between them. CDR3 length equals 13 residues. This CDR3 is CASSPKQGDGYTF. The DNA for the CDR3 is TGTGCCAGCAGCCCAAAACAGGGCGATGGCTACACCTTC.

The chain couples TRBV5-1 to TRBJ1-1; TRBD1 aligns across 10 bases. The ends lost 7 bases at V and 0 bases at J; junction bases unmatched: 3. The germline V gene encodes CDR1 SGHRS and CDR2 YFSETQ. CDR3 size: 14 residues. CDR3 amino acids: CASGTGALNTEAFF. The CDR3 nucleotides are TGCGCCAGCGGGACAGGGGCCCTGAACACTGAAGCTTTCTTT.

The J gene is TRBJ1-2, the V gene TRBV5-6; D is unclear. Trimming shortened V by 1 base and J by 5 bases, and 12 bases separated the two germline ends. The CDR3 totals 14 residues. Per germline, CDR1 SGHDT and CDR2 YYEEEE. CDR3 coding DNA: TGTGCCAGCAGCTTGCCGCGGAGGGAGTATGGCTACACCTTC. It codes for CASSLPRREYGYTF.

V and J are TRBV6-6 and TRBJ1-2; 7 bases are a match to TRBD1. Per the germline V gene, CDR1 is MNHNY and CDR2 is SVGAGI (reference sequence). There are 13 residues in the CDR3. Unmatched junction bases numbered 4, after V lost 4 bases and J lost 5 bases. The CDR3 DNA reads TGTGCCAGCAGTTTCCAGGGGGATTATGGCTACACCTTC. Its protein product is CASSFQGDYGYTF.

This chain links TRBV29-1 with TRBJ2-1, with 7 bases matching TRBD2. The CDR3 runs to 14 residues. Germline V CDR1 and CDR2: SQVTM, ANQGSEA. V lost 8 bases, J lost 6 bases, and 13 bases stayed unmatched. CDR3 residues: CSSEGWVAGNEQFF. CDR3 coding DNA: TGCAGCTCCGAGGGGTGGGTAGCGGGCAATGAGCAGTTCTTC.

The chain joins TRBV4-2 to TRBJ2-4; weak D call: TRBD2 (6 bases). There are 17 residues in the CDR3. CDR1 is LGHNA and CDR2 is YNFKEQ in the germline V gene. V lost 4 bases and J 0 bases, leaving 16 bases between the germline ends. The CDR3 bases are TGTGCCAGCAGCCCTATCTCTAGCGAAATAGCCAAAAACATTCAGTACTTC. Translating gives CASSPISSEIAKNIQYF.

The rearrangement uses TRBV5-6 and TRBJ1-3, with 7 positions matching TRBD1. The CDR3 spans 17 residues. Germline V gives CDR1 SGHDT, CDR2 YYEEEE. J lost 2 bases, V lost 4 bases, and 12 bases had no gene match. CDR3 loop: CASSLSFAGGTGNTIYF. CDR3 coding DNA: TGTGCCAGCAGCCTATCCTTTGCAGGGGGAACTGGAAACACCATATATTTT.

Comments on this clone: An end of the junction does not agree with germline; a read error may underlie this. The CDR3 sequence: CSVGAAGGYSEQFF. CDR3 sequence (DNA): TGCAGCGTTGGAGCAGCGGGAGGTTACAGTGAGCAGTTCTTC. This chain uses TRBV29-1 with TRBJ2-1; 9 bases align to TRBD2. Germline V gene lookup returns CDR1 SQVTM and CDR2 ANQGSEA. CDR3 size: 14 residues.

This chain connects TRBV7-2 to TRBJ2-7; 7 bases are shared with TRBD2. V dropped 5 bases and J dropped 6; count of bases not matched to a gene: 19. The CDR3 loop spans 17 amino acids. Germline V gene sequence: CDR1 SGHTA, CDR2 FQGNSA. This chain's CDR3 is CASSRYIVGGPGGEQYF. The CDR3 DNA reads as TGTGCCAGCAGCCGTTACATAGTGGGAGGGCCCGGGGGCGAGCAGTACTTC.

The V call is TRBV11-2, the J call TRBJ2-7; 9 bases line up with TRBD1. Germline CDR1 SGHAT, CDR2 FQNNGV. J lost 5 bases, V lost 4 bases, and 12 bases had no gene match. There are 16 residues in the CDR3. The CDR3 spells CASSSLGGGTGNEQYF. DNA for the CDR3: TGTGCCAGCAGCTCCTTAGGGGGCGGGACAGGGAACGAGCAGTACTTC.

This chain links TRBV7-6 with TRBJ2-3, with D maybe TRBD2 (6 bases). V dropped 5 bases and J dropped 1 base, with 13 bases sitting between them. Germline loops: CDR1 SGHVS, CDR2 FNYEAQ. The CDR3 runs to 15 residues. DNA of the CDR3: TGTGCCAGCAGCCGGACGGGGGTGCGCACAGATACGCAGTATTTT. Translation gives CASSRTGVRTDTQYF.

The V call is TRBV5-1, the J call TRBJ2-2, with 10 bases fitting TRBD1. The V gene's germline CDR1 is SGHRS and CDR2 YFSETQ. With 2 bases clipped from V and 4 bases from J, the junction kept 2 bases outside the gene matches. The length of the CDR3 is 15 residues. The CDR3 region has the DNA TGCGCCAGCAGCTTCCGGGACAGGGGCACCGGGGAGCTGTTTTTT. It translates to CASSFRDRGTGELFF. Looking up the rest from reference TRBV5-1 and TRBJ2-2 gives the full variable domain: KAGVTQTPRYLIKTRGQQVTLSCSPISGHRSVSWYQQTPGQGLQFLFEYFSETQRNKGNFPGRFSGRQFSNSRSEMNVSTLELGDSALYLCASSFRDRGTGELFFGEGSRLTVL.